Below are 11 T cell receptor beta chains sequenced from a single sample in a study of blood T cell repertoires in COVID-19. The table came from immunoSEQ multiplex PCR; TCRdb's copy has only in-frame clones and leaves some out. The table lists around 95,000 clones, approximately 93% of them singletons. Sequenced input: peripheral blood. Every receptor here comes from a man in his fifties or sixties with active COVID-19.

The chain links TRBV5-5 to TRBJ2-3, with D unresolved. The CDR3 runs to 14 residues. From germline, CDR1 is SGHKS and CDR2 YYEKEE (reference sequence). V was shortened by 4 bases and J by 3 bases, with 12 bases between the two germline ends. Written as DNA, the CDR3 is TGTGCCAGCAGCCTATCCACCGCGACAGATACGCAGTATTTT. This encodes CASSLSTATDTQYF.

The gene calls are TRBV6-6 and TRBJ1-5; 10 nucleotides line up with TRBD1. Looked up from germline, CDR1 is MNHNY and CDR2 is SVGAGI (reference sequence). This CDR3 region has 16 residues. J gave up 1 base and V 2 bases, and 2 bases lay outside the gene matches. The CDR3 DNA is TGTGCCAGCAGTTACCGGACAGGGGGGAGCAATCAGCCCCAGCATTTT. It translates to CASSYRTGGSNQPQHF.

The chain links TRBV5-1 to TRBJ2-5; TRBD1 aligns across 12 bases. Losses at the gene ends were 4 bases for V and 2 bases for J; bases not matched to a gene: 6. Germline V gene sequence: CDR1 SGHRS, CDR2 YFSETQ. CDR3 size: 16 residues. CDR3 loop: CASSQMGQGAQETQYF. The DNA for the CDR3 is TGCGCCAGCAGCCAGATGGGACAGGGGGCTCAAGAGACCCAGTACTTC.

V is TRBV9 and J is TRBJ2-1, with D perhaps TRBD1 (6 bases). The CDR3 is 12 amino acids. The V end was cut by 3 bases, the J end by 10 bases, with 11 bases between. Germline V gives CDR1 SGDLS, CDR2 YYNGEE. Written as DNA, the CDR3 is TGTGCCAGCAGCGCGACCGGGACAGAGCAGTTCTTC. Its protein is CASSATGTEQFF.

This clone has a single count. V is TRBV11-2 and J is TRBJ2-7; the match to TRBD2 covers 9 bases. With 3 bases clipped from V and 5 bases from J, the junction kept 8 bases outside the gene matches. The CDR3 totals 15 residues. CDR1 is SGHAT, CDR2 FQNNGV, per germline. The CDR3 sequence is CASSFTLAGRNEQYF. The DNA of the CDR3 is TGTGCCAGCAGCTTCACTCTAGCGGGGAGAAACGAGCAGTACTTC.

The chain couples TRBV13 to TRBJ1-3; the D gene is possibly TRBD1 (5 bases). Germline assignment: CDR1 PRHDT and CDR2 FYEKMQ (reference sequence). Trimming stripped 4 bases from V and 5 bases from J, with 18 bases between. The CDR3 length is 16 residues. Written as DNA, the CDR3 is TGTGCCAGCAGCTCGGGCCCAGGGCAGACTCGAAACACCATATATTTT. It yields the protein CASSSGPGQTRNTIYF.

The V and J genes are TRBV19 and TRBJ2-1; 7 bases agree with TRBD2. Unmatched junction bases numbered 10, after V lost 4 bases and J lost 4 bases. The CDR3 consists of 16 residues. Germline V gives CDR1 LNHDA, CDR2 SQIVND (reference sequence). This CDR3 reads CASSTLSGAAYNEQFF. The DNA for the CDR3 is TGTGCCAGTAGTACCCTCAGCGGGGCGGCGTACAATGAGCAGTTCTTC.

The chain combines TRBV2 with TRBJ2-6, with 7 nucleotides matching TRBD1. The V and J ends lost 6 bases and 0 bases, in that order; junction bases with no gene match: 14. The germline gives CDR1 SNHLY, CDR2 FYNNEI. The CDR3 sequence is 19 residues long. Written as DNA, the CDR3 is TGTGCCAGCAGCAAAGTCGTGGGACAGACTTACTCTGGGGCCAACGTCCTGACTTTC. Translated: CASSKVVGQTYSGANVLTF.

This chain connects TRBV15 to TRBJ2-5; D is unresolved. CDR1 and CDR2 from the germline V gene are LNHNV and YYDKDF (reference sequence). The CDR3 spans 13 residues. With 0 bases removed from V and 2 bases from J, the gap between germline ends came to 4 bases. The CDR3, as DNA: TGTGCCACCAGCAGAGACACACAAGAGACCCAGTACTTC. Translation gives CATSRDTQETQYF. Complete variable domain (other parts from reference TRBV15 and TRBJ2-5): DAMVIQNPRYQVTQFGKPVTLSCSQTLNHNVMYWYQQKSSQAPKLLFHYYDKDFNNEADTPDNFQSRRPNTSFCFLDIRSPGLGDTAMYLCATSRDTQETQYFGPGTRLLVL.

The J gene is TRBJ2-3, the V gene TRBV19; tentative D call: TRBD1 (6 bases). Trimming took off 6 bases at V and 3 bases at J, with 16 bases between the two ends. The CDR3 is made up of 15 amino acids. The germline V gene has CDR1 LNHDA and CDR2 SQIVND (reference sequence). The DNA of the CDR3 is TGTGCCAGTAGGAGTACAGGGTTCAGTACAGATACGCAGTATTTT. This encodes CASRSTGFSTDTQYF.

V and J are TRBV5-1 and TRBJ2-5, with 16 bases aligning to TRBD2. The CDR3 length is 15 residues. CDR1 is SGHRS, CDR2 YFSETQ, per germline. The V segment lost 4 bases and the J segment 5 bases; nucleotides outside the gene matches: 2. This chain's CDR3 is CASSRGLAGGETQYF. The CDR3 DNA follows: TGCGCCAGCAGCAGGGGACTAGCGGGAGGGGAGACCCAGTACTTC.